This passage covers 22 T cell receptor beta chains from one sample sequenced in a study of regulatory T cells in long-lasting Graves disease. The sample's time point: newly diagnosed GD, antithyroid drugs for less than 3 months. Isolated PBMC RNA provided the starting material for the TCR library. Both iRepertoire HTBI primers and Arm-PCR of CDR3 regions were used to build the TCR beta libraries. A single record per CDR3 protein comes from TCRdb applying MiXCR to the multiplex PCR reads. This sample has approximately 560,000 distinct CDR3 sequences, with more than 15% found just once. The same data also contributed to another study, on T cells in Graves' hyperthyroidism and ophthalmopathy.

Sequencing used peripheral blood mononuclear cells (PBMCs), obtained at new diagnosis, from a patient treated with antithyroid drugs. All receptors derive from a man between 18 and 29 years old with Graves disease.

This clonotype was counted ten times or more. V is TRBV5-1 and J is TRBJ1-4; TRBD1 might be the D (6 bases). Trimming took 4 bases from V and 0 from J, leaving 13 bases between them. Germline V CDR1 and CDR2: SGHRS, YFSETQ. This CDR3 has 16 residues. This CDR3 is CASSLRQATTNEKLFF. In DNA, the CDR3 is TGCGCCAGCAGCCTCAGACAGGCGACAACTAATGAAAAACTGTTTTTT.

Ten or more counts support this clonotype. This rearrangement joins TRBV20-1 to TRBJ2-7, with D perhaps TRBD1 (5 bases). The V end lost 5 bases, the J end lost 0 bases, and 17 bases lay between the germline ends. The CDR3 is made up of 15 amino acids. The germline CDR1 and CDR2 sequences are DFQATT and SNEGSKA (reference sequence). CDR3 in DNA: TGCAGTGCTCAAGGTCCACCAGGACACTCCTACGAGCAGTACTTC. Translating gives CSAQGPPGHSYEQYF.

This chain links TRBV4-1 with TRBJ1-2, with unresolved D. There are 13 residues in the CDR3. Germline CDR1 reads MGHRA; CDR2 reads YSYEKL. V was clipped by 1 base and J by 4 bases, with 7 bases between them. Here the CDR3 reads CASSQADGYGYTF. The CDR3 nucleotides are TGCGCCAGCAGCCAAGCGGATGGCTATGGCTACACCTTC.

This clonotype was recorded a few times. V is TRBV15 and J is TRBJ2-3; D is perhaps TRBD2 (6 bases). CDR1 and CDR2 (germline): LNHNV, YYDKDF (reference sequence). The CDR3 totals 13 residues. Between the trimmed V and J ends, which lost 9 bases and 2 bases, there was a span of 12 bases. Here the CDR3 reads CATLADYTDTQYF. As DNA, the CDR3 is TGTGCCACTTTAGCGGACTACACAGATACGCAGTATTTT.

This clonotype was seen a handful of times. DNA of the CDR3: TGTGCCGGAGGGATAGCGGGAGAGTACGGGGAGCTGTTTTTT. This translates into CAGGIAGEYGELFF. The V gene is TRBV6-1, the J gene TRBJ2-2; TRBD2 agrees at 9 bases. Germline CDR1 reads MNHNS; CDR2 reads SASEGT. V trimming: 11 bases; J trimming: 7 bases; junction bases outside the gene matches: 11. The CDR3 runs to 14 residues.

The chain combines TRBV9 with TRBJ2-5; 13 bases align to TRBD2. The germline gives CDR1 SGDLS, CDR2 YYNGEE. Trimming cost V 4 bases and J 4 bases; bases outside gene matches: 10. CDR3 length: 17 amino acids. DNA for the CDR3: TGTGCCAGCAGCACAAGGACTAGCGGGAGTTTGAGAGAGACCCAGTACTTC. Translating gives CASSTRTSGSLRETQYF.

V and J are TRBV12-5 and TRBJ2-1; 11 bases line up with TRBD2. The CDR3 covers 17 residues. In germline, CDR1 is LGHNT, CDR2 FRNRAP. Trimming removed 1 base from V and 3 bases from J; junction bases left unmatched: 5. The CDR3 protein is CASGLAGLAELYNEQFF. As DNA, the CDR3 is TGTGCTAGTGGTTTGGCGGGACTAGCGGAACTCTACAATGAGCAGTTCTTC.

The V call is TRBV18, the J call TRBJ2-1; D is perhaps TRBD2 (7 bases). Germline CDR1 KGHSH, CDR2 LQKENI. CDR3 length: 15 amino acids. V lost 5 bases and J 8 bases, leaving 19 bases between the germline ends. DNA of the CDR3: TGTGCCAGCTCAGAAACAGGGAGAGGGAGGGATGAGCAGTTCTTC. It translates to CASSETGRGRDEQFF. Combining the CDR3 with reference TRBV18 and TRBJ2-1 gives the whole variable domain NAGVMQNPRHLVRRRGQEARLRCSPMKGHSHVYWYRQLPEEGLKFMVYLQKENIIDESGMPKERFSAEFPKEGPSILRIQQVVRGDSAAYFCASSETGRGRDEQFFGPGTRLTVL.

This clonotype was recorded many times. This chain connects TRBV28 to TRBJ2-7, with D perhaps matching TRBD1 (5 bases). Germline V gene data show CDR1 as MDHEN and CDR2 as SYDVKM. The CDR3 sequence is 15 residues long. V lost 5 bases to trimming and J lost 2 bases, with 16 bases between them. CDR3 protein: CASSGIPQGAYEQYF. Written as DNA, the CDR3 is TGTGCCAGCAGTGGGATCCCGCAGGGCGCCTACGAGCAGTACTTC.

This clonotype was seen a handful of times. V gene TRBV4-2 combines with J gene TRBJ1-1, with TRBD1 matching 9 bases. The CDR3 is 16 residues long. The V segment lost 6 bases and the J segment 0 bases; nucleotides outside the gene matches: 8. CDR1 and CDR2 from the germline V gene are LGHNA and YNFKEQ. Written as DNA, the CDR3 is TGTGCCAGCAGTCGGACAGGGGCCGCATTGAACACTGAAGCTTTCTTT. Amino acid sequence: CASSRTGAALNTEAFF.

This clonotype was counted ten times or more. The V and J genes are TRBV7-9 and TRBJ2-1, with D tentatively TRBD2 (6 bases). Germline V gives CDR1 SEHNR, CDR2 FQNEAQ (reference sequence). The CDR3 is 14 amino acids. V lost 5 bases and J 7 bases, leaving 15 bases between the germline ends. The DNA for the CDR3 is TGTGCCAGCAGCCGGTCCTCTCGGGGGAATGAGCAGTTCTTC. Amino acid sequence: CASSRSSRGNEQFF.

This clonotype showed up just a few times. V is TRBV5-1 and J is TRBJ1-2; D might be TRBD1 (6 bases). The V end lost 1 base, the J end lost 8 bases, and 12 bases lay between the germline ends. Germline-derived CDR1 and CDR2 are SGHRS and YFSETQ. This CDR3 is built from 13 residues. CDR3: CASSLSQGGGYTF. CDR3 nucleotide sequence: TGCGCCAGCAGCTTGTCACAGGGTGGCGGCTACACCTTC.

This clonotype turned up a few times. The V call is TRBV5-1, the J call TRBJ2-2, with 9 bases lining up with TRBD2. V dropped 1 base and J dropped 4; count of bases not matched to a gene: 5. Germline V gene lookup returns CDR1 SGHRS and CDR2 YFSETQ. This CDR3 has 16 residues. The CDR3 loop reads CASSLTAGGLTGELFF. CDR3 in DNA: TGCGCCAGCAGCTTGACAGCGGGAGGCCTCACCGGGGAGCTGTTTTTT.

This clonotype was seen a handful of times. The chain has TRBV20-1 and TRBJ1-5; maybe TRBD1 (5 bases). The V and J ends lost 3 bases and 8 bases respectively, with 14 bases between them. In germline, CDR1 is DFQATT, CDR2 SNEGSKA (reference sequence). CDR3 length: 13 amino acids. The DNA of the CDR3 is TGCAGTGCTAGTTCGGTCATAGGGGAGCCCCAGCATTTT. This gives the protein CSASSVIGEPQHF.

In its sample, this clonotype was seen many times. The rearrangement uses TRBV28 and TRBJ2-7, with D possibly TRBD1 on 5 matching bases. V lost 7 bases and J lost 0, with 16 bases in between. CDR1 and CDR2 (germline): MDHEN, SYDVKM. The CDR3 is 15 residues long. The CDR3 loop is CASTTWRQTSYEQYF. CDR3 nucleotides: TGTGCCAGCACTACCTGGAGACAGACCTCCTACGAGCAGTACTTC.

This clonotype was seen more than once but under ten times. CDR3 coding DNA: TGCAGCGTTGAAGAAGGTAGTAGCGGGAGCCGATTCTTC. Translating it yields CSVEEGSSGSRFF. J is TRBJ2-1 and V is TRBV29-1, with TRBD2 matching 9 bases. CDR3 size: 13 residues. Germline V gives CDR1 SQVTM, CDR2 ANQGSEA. With V trimmed by 0 bases and J by 16 bases, 10 bases remained unmatched.

This clonotype was recorded many times. V gene TRBV3-1 combines with J gene TRBJ1-1; no clear D gene. Trimming pared 6 bases from V and 0 bases from J, leaving 11 bases between. Germline lookup yields CDR1 LGHDT and CDR2 YNNKEL (reference sequence). This CDR3 has 14 amino acids. CDR3 coding DNA: TGTGCCAGCAGAAATCGGTATGTGAACACTGAAGCTTTCTTT. Translation: CASRNRYVNTEAFF.

This clonotype was seen more than once but under ten times. The chain uses TRBV2 and TRBJ1-1; D gene unclear. Germline V CDR1 and CDR2: SNHLY, FYNNEI. The CDR3 has 14 amino acids. V gave up 3 bases and J gave up 5 bases, with 13 bases separating them. CDR3 coding DNA: TGTGCCAGCAGTGATCCACGCCTCGGGACTGAAGCTTTCTTT. This translates into CASSDPRLGTEAFF.

This clonotype showed up just a few times. The chain joins TRBV6-1 to TRBJ2-1; TRBD1 or TRBD2 may be the D gene (5 bases each). Trimming cost V 2 bases and J 8 bases, with 7 bases left between them. This CDR3 contains 12 residues. The germline V gene encodes CDR1 MNHNS and CDR2 SASEGT. The CDR3 nucleotides are TGTGCCAGCAGTGAAAGGGGACATGAGCAGTTCTTC. It encodes CASSERGHEQFF.

The table lists this clonotype with many counts. This rearrangement joins TRBV30 to TRBJ2-7; D assignment may be TRBD1 or TRBD2 (5 bases each). The V and J ends lost 1 base and 3 bases respectively, with 13 bases between them. This CDR3 is built from 14 residues. Germline CDR1 and CDR2: GTSNPN and SVGIG (reference sequence). CDR3 nucleotides: TGTGCCTGGAGTGCCCGGGGTAGGGGCTACGAGCAGTACTTC. It translates to CAWSARGRGYEQYF.

This clonotype appeared once. This may stem from a read error, because a much larger clone lies one nucleotide away. The CDR3 does not close with the conserved phenylalanine or tryptophan, likely indicating a read error. This CDR3 is CASGLTRRGNTEAFV. The CDR3 DNA reads TGTGCTAGTGGTTTGACCCGCAGGGGAAACACTGAAGCTTTCGTT. This rearrangement joins TRBV12-5 to TRBJ1-1; D may be TRBD1 (6 bases). Between the trimmed V and J ends, which lost 2 bases and 2 bases, there was a span of 12 bases. The germline gives CDR1 LGHNT, CDR2 FRNRAP. This CDR3 is 15 amino acids long.

This clonotype has at least ten counts. This rearrangement joins TRBV2 to TRBJ2-3; weak D call: TRBD1 (5 bases). The CDR3 totals 14 residues. Deletions cut 3 bases from V and 1 base from J, with 8 bases between. The germline V gene encodes CDR1 SNHLY and CDR2 FYNNEI. CDR3 residues: CASSDQGGTDTQYF. CDR3 DNA: TGTGCCAGCAGTGACCAAGGGGGCACAGATACGCAGTATTTT.